This T cell receptor (beta chain) was sequenced for a study of cytomegalovirus exposure and HLA in healthy donors (dated by TCRdb to 2016 to 2017). As for the study more broadly: An earlier analysis of some 550 of the donors reported 250 to 300 Gb of sequence data and about 100 million unique TCR beta sequences from about 180 million T cells. An early release covering roughly 640 HLA-typed donors comprised approximately 300 gigabases of sequencing data and 85 million or so unique TCR sequences. Of the 398 genotyped donors, about 80% fell in the genetic ancestry cluster associated with self-reported Caucasian donors. The aim of the study was to test whether cataloging public T cell receptors could identify signatures of past pathogen exposure. The study used immunosequencing to profile the T cell repertoires of several hundred subjects and linked those repertoires to cytomegalovirus serostatus. A separate validation cohort of approximately 130 different subjects was used in addition to the roughly 620-subject first cohort. To predict cytomegalovirus infection status, the study brought together high-throughput TCR immunosequencing, statistical association of individual TCRs with disease status, and machine learning. In a later analysis, previously published TCR beta repertoires from more than 500 donors were re-analyzed and high-resolution HLA genotyping was added so that TCR occurrence patterns could be studied. In the later analysis, no new phenotypic data were used to find candidate immune exposures; instead, reliance was placed on TCR beta sequences and their occurrence across donors. In an earlier analysis of 587 of the donors, high-throughput TCR beta sequencing was used to judge whether each TCR beta V gene segment behaved as functional or pseudogenic. Alongside the repertoire data, information on donor age, sex, ethnicity and CMV serostatus was compiled. Genome-wide SNP genotypes for about 60% of the roughly 670 donors were used in a later genetic analysis, which treated that subset as a discovery cohort. All discovery cohort repertoires had been generated on a single sequencing platform. HLA typing included class I and class II loci at four-digit resolution. Typing coverage varied by locus: roughly 629-640 donors for A, B, C, DRB1 and DQB1; roughly 560 for DQA1; more than 600 for DPA1; 400 to 480 for DPB1. A few DR-DQ haplotypes were treated as single units for association and clustering because of strong linkage in the cohort. Across under 500 genotyped donors of the cohort, an average of about 250,000 unique TCR beta nucleotide sequences per donor were sequenced, and roughly a sixth of those sequences were non-productive.

The cohort was made up of approximately 670 healthy bone marrow donors. At the time of sampling, every cohort member was nominally healthy, though immune exposures that went unrecorded were likely present. The donor tested CMV seropositive, placing the donor among the roughly 300 seropositive members of the cohort. A peripheral blood sample was collected from each donor, and TCR beta sequencing was performed on peripheral blood mononuclear cells. Genomic DNA was extracted from the blood cell samples with the Qiagen DNeasy Blood Extraction Kit. Library preparation was by the immunoSEQ multiplex PCR assay. For the multiplex PCR, a mixture combining 60 forward primers for TCR Vbeta segments and 13 reverse primers for TCR Jbeta segments was used. Amplification of the CDR3 region of rearranged TCR beta genes was performed with a multiplex PCR assay on genomic DNA. On the Illumina HiSeq System, the amplified TCR beta libraries were sequenced as 87-base-pair reads. From the authors' description of their analysis: A later analysis counted about 80 million unique TCR beta chains across the 700 or so repertoires, and some 11 million of these chains were shared by at least two donors. To remove PCR and sequencing errors, raw reads were error-corrected and collapsed into unique sequences using a nearest-neighbor algorithm that merged closely related sequences. To assign V, D and J gene segments, CDR3 sequences were aligned to IMGT reference sequences. For a sequence to be retained, at least a six-nucleotide match to both a V gene segment and a J gene segment was required. Rearrangements were classified as productive when the CDR3 lacked stop codons and remained in frame with V and J, and all other rearrangements were classified as non-productive. CDR3 was defined by IMGT convention, running from the second conserved V-encoded cysteine to the conserved J-encoded phenylalanine. The earlier analysis of 587 of the donors excluded any sequence lacking an unambiguous match to a single V gene segment. An earlier analysis of 587 of the donors classified V segments as functional when productive rearrangements were above 56.7% and as segregating when the standard deviation between donors was above 5%. To diagnose cytomegalovirus status from the catalog of TCR beta chain sequences, a statistical classification framework was built. In a later analysis, V and J genes were assigned by comparing TCR nucleotide sequences against IMGT/GENE-DB human TR gene sequences. A later analysis assigned CDR3 sequences and most-parsimonious VDJ recombination scenarios with the TCRdist pipeline. A later analysis defined each TCR beta chain by its CDR3 amino acid sequence plus V-gene family, and excluded reads lacking a unique V-gene family. As a way to deal with suspected cross-contamination and a sequencing artifact, a later analysis dropped approximately 570 nucleotide sequences that were highly shared and had low generation probability. A later analysis calculated a clonal expansion index for each public chain from normalized within-repertoire ranks of inferred template counts. In a later analysis, generation probabilities were computed using a VDJ recombination model fitted to out-of-frame rearrangements, and the results were checked against IGoR. A later analysis scored TCR-TCR, TCR-HLA and TCR-CMV co-occurrence with hypergeometric tests, applying a repertoire-size bias correction to TCR pairs. False discovery rates were estimated in a later analysis by permuting HLA or CMV assignments 20 times. In a later analysis, co-occurring TCRs were grouped using DBSCAN, with TCRdist sequence similarity added in when clustering inside HLA-allele-positive subsets. Co-occurrence clustering excluded repertoires with fewer than 30,000 or more than 120,000 public chains, plus five with anomalous nucleotide sharing. The immuneACCESS repertoire file appears here via TCRdb, limited to in-frame rearrangements. These files lack a portion of the clones; in checked studies, under half of the deficit traces to unresolved V genes, and the cause of the others is not known. V and J calls and clone size are given by that table; D and trimming were obtained from the DNA. This sample lists 35,000 to 55,000 clones; 63% were detected once. Around 12% of the sample is taken by the ten largest.

V is clipped by 4 bases and J by 3 bases, and the sequence between their germline boundaries is 13 bases long. Based on the germline V gene, the CDR1 and CDR2 sequences are SGHRS and YFSETQ. Including cysteine and phenylalanine, the CDR3 has 15 amino acids. The DNA shown is the 45-base CDR3, in frame from base 1. Broad study findings and their caveats: Linkage disequilibrium might explain the correlated functional status among segregating V segments, but an unknown experimental factor could not be ruled out. In a later analysis, HLA-associated TCR beta chains were found to be more clonally expanded and to have lower generation probabilities than equally common non-associated chains. Sequencing depth was assumed to be roughly uniform across donors in the presence/absence analyses, though that assumption may not hold. A cluster of highly shared sequence variants was judged likely to be a technical artifact of the sequencing pipeline. An association between a missense DCLRE1C variant and V-gene and J-gene trimming of TCR beta chains was found in a later genetic analysis and replicated in an independent cohort. Assigning TCR associations to individual alleles was difficult when HLA alleles, especially DR and DQ, strongly co-occurred. A later genetic analysis reported fewer N-insertions in productive TCRs among donors in an Asian-associated ancestry cluster than the approximately 700-donor mean. The classifier was reported to diagnose cytomegalovirus status with high specificity and sensitivity in both the original and validation cohorts. In an earlier analysis of approximately 590 of the donors, most TCR beta V segments were observed in productive rearrangements about 87% or about 30% of the time, broadly matching IMGT annotations. In a later analysis, 15,000 to 20,000 TCR beta sequences were associated with specific HLA alleles at a false discovery rate of 0.05. The only immune exposure information available for the cohort was CMV serostatus. In a later analysis, most CMV-associated TCR beta chains were found to appear HLA-restricted, with HLA associations seemingly driven largely by CMV exposure. In a later analysis, several top co-occurrence clusters were reported to appear linked to parvovirus B19, influenza, CMV and Epstein-Barr virus. A few of the identified cytomegalovirus-associated TCR beta chains were confirmed in vitro to be specific for cytomegalovirus antigens. Because some donors lacked HLA typing at each locus, the association tests relied only on the typed subset. The authors suggested that the approach could potentially be generalized to other disease states and immunological phenotypes. While some public TCRs were present in many individuals, most TCR sequences turned up only very rarely across donors. This cohort had only TCR beta chains sequenced, and the lack of alpha or paired-chain data limited which features could be detected. A further reported finding was that TCR beta sequences accurately predicted the HLA-A and HLA-B alleles for most subjects in the first cohort. Because counts were too low, roughly 18 rarely observed V segments, including chromosome 9 orphons, were left out of the earlier analysis of approximately 500 of the donors. The study gave a list of 150 to 200 TCR beta chains associated with cytomegalovirus. According to a later analysis, TCR association rates differed among HLA loci, with DRB1 alleles showing the most associated TCRs and HLA-C alleles showing the fewest. Some IMGT-functional V segments, including TRBV6-2 and TRBV6-3, could not be distinguished by the 87-base-pair reads and were therefore excluded.

A word on this clone: No cognate antigen has been identified for it. Nothing much larger sits one base from this clone, and base qualities are not available.

This sequence uses TRBV5-1 and TRBJ2-2; a tentative D match to TRBD1 spans 5 bases. The sequencing input was PBMCs. This receptor was identified in a man in his 60s in good health and CMV-seropositive. The CDR3 amino acid sequence is: CASSVDLGDTGELFF. The nucleotide sequence reads TGCGCCAGCAGCGTGGACCTAGGGGACACCGGGGAGCTGTTTTTT.